Below are 27 T cell receptor beta chains sequenced from a single sample in a study of cytomegalovirus exposure and HLA in healthy donors (dated by TCRdb to the late 2010s). The receptor library was made with the immunoSEQ multiplex PCR assay. A mixture of 60 forward primers for TCR Vbeta segments and 13 reverse primers for TCR Jbeta segments was used in the multiplex PCR. This immuneACCESS table, as held by TCRdb, lists in-frame sequences with V and J called but not all clones. Of the missing ones, under half trace to an unresolved V gene in checked studies; the others have no known cause. This sample has approximately 120,000 clones in its table, and approximately 76% of those were observed once. The top ten hold over 7% of the sample. The sample was PBMCs. These receptors were taken from a woman aged 45-65 years in good health and CMV-seropositive.

This chain links TRBV7-2 with TRBJ1-1, with TRBD1 as a possible D gene (5 bases). Germline CDR1 and CDR2: SGHTA and FQGNSA. The CDR3 is 14 amino acids. With 2 bases removed from V and 0 bases from J, the gap between germline ends came to 7 bases. CDR3 DNA sequence: TGTGCCAGCAGCTTATCCAGGGTGAACACTGAAGCTTTCTTT. This codes for CASSLSRVNTEAFF.

This chain links TRBV6-6 with TRBJ2-7; 10 bases fit TRBD2. The CDR3 consists of 15 residues. CDR1 and CDR2 (germline): MNHNY, SVGAGI (reference sequence). The V and J ends lost 1 base and 3 bases, in that order; junction bases with no gene match: 3. The CDR3: CASSYYPSGSYEQYF. The CDR3 region has the DNA TGTGCCAGCAGTTACTACCCTAGCGGGAGCTACGAGCAGTACTTC.

This clone was seen a handful of times. The chain joins TRBV5-4 to TRBJ2-3; D perhaps matches TRBD1 (5 bases). The CDR3 runs 14 residues. Germline values: CDR1 SGHNT, CDR2 YYREEE (reference sequence). Trimming removed 4 bases at V and 2 bases at J, with 11 bases between. The CDR3 protein is CASSLDSYTDTQYF. The CDR3 nucleotides read TGTGCCAGCAGCCTCGACAGTTACACAGATACGCAGTATTTT.

The chain uses TRBV5-1 and TRBJ2-7; TRBD1 matches 10 bases. After removal of 4 bases from V and 6 bases from J, the junction contained 4 bases not matched to a gene. In germline, CDR1 is SGHRS, CDR2 YFSETQ. CDR3 length: 13 amino acids. For the CDR3, the DNA is TGCGCCAGCAGCCCCGACAGGGGGCGCGAGCAGTACTTC. Encoded protein: CASSPDRGREQYF. Based on the CDR3 plus reference TRBV5-1 and TRBJ2-7, the full variable domain is KAGVTQTPRYLIKTRGQQVTLSCSPISGHRSVSWYQQTPGQGLQFLFEYFSETQRNKGNFPGRFSGRQFSNSRSEMNVSTLELGDSALYLCASSPDRGREQYFGPGTRLTVT.

The sample holds a few counts of this clone. The V and J genes are TRBV29-1 and TRBJ1-1, with 10 bases lining up with TRBD1. This CDR3 region has 13 residues. In germline, CDR1 is SQVTM, CDR2 ANQGSEA. The trim removed 5 bases at V and 11 bases at J, leaving 11 bases unmatched. DNA for the CDR3: TGCAGCGTTAGGGGGACAGGGGTTGACGCGGCTTTCTTT. As protein: CSVRGTGVDAAFF.

The gene calls are TRBV10-3 and TRBJ1-5, with 7 bases aligning to TRBD1. The CDR3 loop spans 18 amino acids. V shed 2 bases, J shed 0 bases, and the junction held 10 bases outside the gene matches. The germline CDR1 and CDR2 sequences are ENHRY and SYGVKD. CDR3 nucleotides: TGTGCCATCAGTGAGACGCTGGGACAGTACTATAGCAATCAGCCCCAGCATTTT. It is translated as CAISETLGQYYSNQPQHF.

J is TRBJ2-3 and V is TRBV19; TRBD2 matches at 10 bases. Germline V gives CDR1 LNHDA, CDR2 SQIVND (reference sequence). Trimming took 5 bases from V and 3 from J; bases not matched to a gene: 8. The CDR3 loop spans 16 amino acids. The CDR3 DNA sequence: TGTGCCAGTAGTTCGCGACTAGCGGGTTCTACAGATACGCAGTATTTT. Translated, it gives CASSSRLAGSTDTQYF.

This clone has more than one count but fewer than ten. V usage is TRBV6-5 and J usage is TRBJ2-7; possibly TRBD2 for D (6 bases). V lost 5 bases to trimming and J lost 2 bases, with 13 bases between them. Germline CDR1 and CDR2: MNHEY and SVGAGI. There are 14 residues in the CDR3. In DNA, the CDR3 is TGTGCCAGCAGTCCCCGGGGGTGGGCCTACGAGCAGTACTTC. This encodes CASSPRGWAYEQYF.

There are a few counts of this clone. This chain connects TRBV6-6 to TRBJ1-1; 10 bases match TRBD1. Trimming cost V 6 bases and J 10 bases; bases outside gene matches: 8. Germline V gives CDR1 MNHNY, CDR2 SVGAGI (reference sequence). CDR3 length: 13 amino acids. CDR3 bases: TGTGCCAGCAGGACCGACAGGGGGCAGGGAGCTTTCTTT. This encodes CASRTDRGQGAFF.

In regard to this clone: Different DNA sequences within this sample yield the same CDR3. The CDR3 reads CASSFLSTGALLYGYTF. CDR3 nucleotide sequence: TGTGCCAGCAGCTTTCTCTCGACAGGGGCGTTACTTTATGGCTACACCTTC. The rearrangement joins TRBV7-2 to TRBJ1-2; TRBD1 aligns across 8 bases. Germline CDR1 is SGHTA and CDR2 is FQGNSA. The CDR3 runs 17 residues. V dropped 3 bases and J dropped 5; count of bases not matched to a gene: 14.

This chain links TRBV25-1 with TRBJ2-2, with 9 bases identical to TRBD1. The CDR3 is 13 residues long. In germline, CDR1 is MGHDK, CDR2 SYGVNS. Trimming cost V 4 bases and J 12 bases; bases outside gene matches: 6. The CDR3 DNA reads TGTGCCAGCAGTGCTTCACAGGGGGCAAAGCTGTTTTTT. It is translated as CASSASQGAKLFF. Full variable domain (remainder filled in from reference TRBV25-1 and TRBJ2-2): EADIYQTPRYLVIGTGKKITLECSQTMGHDKMYWYQQDPGMELHLIHYSYGVNSTEKGDLSSESTVSRIRTEHFPLTLESARPSHTSQYLCASSASQGAKLFFGEGSRLTVL.

The CDR3 coding sequence is TGTGCCAGCAGCCCCCCGTCGACAGGGTTTCTTAGTGAAAAACTGTTTTTT. It yields the protein CASSPPSTGFLSEKLFF. V usage is TRBV7-9 and J usage is TRBJ1-4; 7 nucleotides match TRBD1. Trimming removed 5 bases from V and 7 bases from J; junction bases left unmatched: 16. The CDR3 totals 17 residues. The germline CDR1 and CDR2 sequences are SEHNR and FQNEAQ (reference sequence).

CDR3: CASSGGTGYQPQHF. For the CDR3, the DNA is TGTGCCAGTAGTGGCGGGACAGGTTATCAGCCCCAGCATTTT. This chain connects TRBV19 to TRBJ1-5, with 8 bases that match TRBD1. Germline V gene lookup returns CDR1 LNHDA and CDR2 SQIVND (reference sequence). This CDR3 spans 14 amino acids. V was clipped by 5 bases and J by 5 bases; unmatched bases: 5.

The chain is built from TRBV27 and TRBJ1-1; no clear D gene. This CDR3 region has 15 residues. V was shortened by 3 bases and J by 3 bases, with 14 bases between the two germline ends. Per the germline V gene, CDR1 is MNHEY and CDR2 is SMNVEV (reference sequence). The CDR3 DNA follows: TGTGCCAGCAGTTTTCAGTTCACCGGGGACACTGAAGCTTTCTTT. Its translation: CASSFQFTGDTEAFF.

V usage is TRBV19 and J usage is TRBJ2-1, with 10 bases fitting TRBD1. Looked up from germline, CDR1 is LNHDA and CDR2 is SQIVND (reference sequence). The CDR3 is made up of 15 amino acids. The junction had 3 bases not matched to a gene; V was cut back by 4 bases and J by 3 bases. CDR3 residues: CASSTRDRGYNEQFF. CDR3 bases: TGTGCCAGTAGTACCCGGGACAGGGGCTACAATGAGCAGTTCTTC.

The chain uses TRBV10-3 and TRBJ1-1; 8 bases fit TRBD1. CDR3 length: 13 residues. J gave up 2 bases and V 10 bases, and 6 bases lay outside the gene matches. Germline CDR1 ENHRY, CDR2 SYGVKD. CDR3 protein: CATRQGFNTEAFF. The CDR3 bases are TGTGCCACCAGACAGGGGTTTAACACTGAAGCTTTCTTT.

The rearrangement uses TRBV5-5 and TRBJ2-7; 15 positions agree with TRBD2. Germline CDR1 is SGHKS and CDR2 is YYEKEE (reference sequence). The CDR3 is made up of 16 amino acids. The trim removed 4 bases at V and 0 bases at J, leaving 2 bases unmatched. CDR3 in amino acids: CASSGLAGGLSYEQYF. CDR3 coding DNA: TGTGCCAGCAGCGGACTAGCGGGAGGGCTCTCCTACGAGCAGTACTTC. The full variable domain, completed using reference TRBV5-5 and TRBJ2-7, is DAGVTQSPTHLIKTRGQQVTLRCSPISGHKSVSWYQQVLGQGPQFIFQYYEKEERGRGNFPDRFSARQFPNYSSELNVNALLLGDSALYLCASSGLAGGLSYEQYFGPGTRLTVT.

The rearrangement joins TRBV7-2 to TRBJ1-2, with 7 bases aligning to TRBD1. This CDR3 is 13 amino acids long. The trim removed 5 bases at V and 4 bases at J, leaving 4 bases unmatched. The germline V gene encodes CDR1 SGHTA and CDR2 FQGNSA. CDR3 DNA: TGTGCCAGCAGCGCGGACAGGATCTATGGCTACACCTTC. Encoded protein: CASSADRIYGYTF.

This sequence joins TRBV10-3 and TRBJ1-1; 9 positions agree with TRBD1. The CDR3 sequence is 14 residues long. J gave up 4 bases and V 4 bases, and 4 bases lay outside the gene matches. From germline, CDR1 is ENHRY and CDR2 SYGVKD. The CDR3 region has the DNA TGTGCCATCAGTGTCGGGACAGGGTCCACTGAAGCTTTCTTT. Translating gives CAISVGTGSTEAFF.

The sample holds one count of this clone. CDR3 coding DNA: TGTGCCAGCAGCGTTACAGGGTCCTACGAGCAGTACTTC. Protein sequence: CASSVTGSYEQYF. This chain joins TRBV5-6 and TRBJ2-7; D is possibly TRBD1 (6 bases). Germline V CDR1 and CDR2: SGHDT, YYEEEE. V lost 4 bases and J 1 base, leaving 9 bases between the germline ends. The CDR3 runs 13 residues.

V is TRBV27 and J is TRBJ1-2; no definite D call. Per germline, CDR1 MNHEY and CDR2 SMNVEV (reference sequence). Trimming cost V 4 bases and J 4 bases, with 7 bases left between them. The CDR3 is made up of 12 amino acids. The DNA for the CDR3 is TGTGCCAGCAGTTCGGGGAGCTATGGCTACACCTTC. Translation: CASSSGSYGYTF.

This chain joins TRBV7-2 and TRBJ1-6, with D uncertain. The CDR3 sequence is 14 residues long. Germline CDR1 and CDR2: SGHTA and FQGNSA. Trimming cost V 1 base and J 8 bases, with 9 bases left between them. CDR3 protein: CASSLDQVDSPLHF. CDR3 DNA sequence: TGTGCCAGCAGCTTAGACCAGGTGGATTCACCCCTCCACTTT.

The rearrangement joins TRBV7-2 to TRBJ2-2; 13 nucleotides line up with TRBD2. V lost 6 bases, J lost 6 bases, and 10 bases stayed unmatched. This CDR3 has 17 residues. The germline V gene encodes CDR1 SGHTA and CDR2 FQGNSA. In DNA, the CDR3 is TGTGCCAGCAGGCCGACTAGCGGGGGGCCCAGTGCCGGGGAGCTGTTTTTT. Protein: CASRPTSGGPSAGELFF.

This chain links TRBV5-4 with TRBJ2-1, with D possibly matching TRBD2 (5 bases). In germline, CDR1 is SGHNT, CDR2 YYREEE (reference sequence). V lost 0 bases and J lost 0, with 10 bases in between. The CDR3 consists of 16 residues. The CDR3: CASSLEGGPSYNEQFF. In DNA, the CDR3 is TGTGCCAGCAGCTTGGAGGGCGGGCCCTCCTACAATGAGCAGTTCTTC.

CDR3 in amino acids: CAISVLGLGYGYTF. The CDR3 bases are TGTGCCATCAGTGTATTAGGTCTCGGGTATGGCTACACCTTC. This rearrangement joins TRBV10-3 to TRBJ1-2; D remains unclear. This CDR3 is 14 amino acids long. The ends were cut back, 4 bases at V and 5 bases at J, with 14 bases in the middle. Germline V gives CDR1 ENHRY, CDR2 SYGVKD.

The sample holds one count of this clone. The chain uses TRBV11-2 and TRBJ1-2; a possible D gene is TRBD1 (6 bases). Trimming left V 8 bases short and J 2 bases short, with 9 bases between. The CDR3 length is 12 residues. Germline V lookup: CDR1 SGHAT, CDR2 FQNNGV. In DNA form, the CDR3 reads TGTGCCAGCGGGGGCAGAAACTATGGCTACACCTTC. This sequence encodes CASGGRNYGYTF.

The chain couples TRBV12-5 to TRBJ2-1; 11 positions match TRBD2. CDR3 length: 14 amino acids. Trimming removed 7 bases from V and 14 bases from J; junction bases left unmatched: 13. Germline loops: CDR1 LGHNT, CDR2 FRNRAP. The CDR3 reads CASVPEVAGGHKFF. Here the CDR3 DNA reads TGTGCTAGTGTCCCCGAGGTAGCGGGGGGGCATAAGTTCTTC.